The source of this T cell receptor (beta chain) is a study of blood T cell repertoires in COVID-19. Overall study context: The United States, Italy and Spain were the sources of the acute and convalescent COVID-19 samples.

With 1 base clipped from V and 4 bases from J, the junction kept 5 bases outside the gene matches. This CDR3 is 16 amino acids long. Germline V lookup: CDR1 SGHRS, CDR2 YFSETQ. Individuals drawn from 24 US areas were roughly 18 to 95 years old. Clinical history reported by participants formed the basis on which cohorts were assigned. This table comes from immunoSEQ multiplex PCR, and its TCRdb copy is limited to in-frame clones, with some not included. The sample shows over 200,000 clones, about 87% of them seen only once. The V gene is TRBV5-1, the J gene TRBJ2-7, with 13 nucleotides matching TRBD2. This clonotype originated in a young woman who had been exposed to COVID-19. Sequences were obtained from PBMCs or T cells enriched from blood (not recorded which). The CDR3 loop reads CASSLRRLAGGYEQYF. CDR3 coding DNA: TGCGCCAGCAGCTTGCGAAGACTAGCGGGAGGTTACGAGCAGTACTTC.